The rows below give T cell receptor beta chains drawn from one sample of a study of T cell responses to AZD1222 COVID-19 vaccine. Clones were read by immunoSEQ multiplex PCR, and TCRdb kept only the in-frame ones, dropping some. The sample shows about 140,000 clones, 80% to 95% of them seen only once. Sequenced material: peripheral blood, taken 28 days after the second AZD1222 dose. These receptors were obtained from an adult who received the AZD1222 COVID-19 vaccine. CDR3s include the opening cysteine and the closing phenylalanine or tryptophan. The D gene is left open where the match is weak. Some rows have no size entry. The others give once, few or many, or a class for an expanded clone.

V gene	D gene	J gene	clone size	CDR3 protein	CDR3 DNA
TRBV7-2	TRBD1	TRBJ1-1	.	CASSLTTGGTEAFF	TGTGCCAGCAGCTTAACCACAGGGGGGACTGAAGCTTTCTTT
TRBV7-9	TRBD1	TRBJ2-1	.	CASMGTGVNNEQFF	TGTGCCAGCATGGGGACAGGGGTCAACAATGAGCAGTTCTTC
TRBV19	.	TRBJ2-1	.	CASSPPRSTGRYNEQFF	TGTGCCAGTAGTCCCCCCCGTTCGACAGGCCGTTACAATGAGCAGTTCTTC
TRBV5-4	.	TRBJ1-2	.	CASSFRGGYGYTF	TGTGCCAGCAGCTTCAGGGGCGGCTATGGCTACACCTTC
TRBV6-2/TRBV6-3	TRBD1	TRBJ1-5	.	CASSSFGTGGQPQHF	TGTGCCAGCAGTTCTTTCGGGACAGGGGGACAGCCCCAGCATTTT
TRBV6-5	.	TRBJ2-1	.	CASRRTEREQFF	TGTGCCAGCCGTCGGACCGAACGGGAGCAGTTCTTC
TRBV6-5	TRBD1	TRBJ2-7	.	CASSSWTGASYEQYF	TGTGCCAGCAGCTCCTGGACAGGGGCCTCCTACGAGCAGTACTTC
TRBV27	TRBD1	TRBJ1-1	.	CASSLEKEGGAGGGAEAFF	TGTGCCAGCAGTTTAGAAAAGGAAGGGGGCGCAGGGGGAGGCGCTGAAGCTTTCTTT
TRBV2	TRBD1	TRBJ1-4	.	CASSDRGTGGEKLFF	TGTGCCAGCAGTGACCGCGGGACAGGGGGTGAAAAACTGTTTTTT
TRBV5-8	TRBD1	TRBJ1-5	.	CASRRRQGTSNQPQHF	TGTGCCAGCCGTAGGAGACAGGGAACGAGCAATCAGCCCCAGCATTTT
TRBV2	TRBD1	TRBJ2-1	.	CASRPGTGRAFYEQFF	TGTGCCAGCAGACCTGGGACAGGGAGGGCGTTTTATGAGCAGTTCTTC
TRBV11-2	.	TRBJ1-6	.	CASSKKSSYNSPLHF	TGTGCCAGCAGCAAAAAAAGCTCCTATAATTCACCCCTCCACTTT
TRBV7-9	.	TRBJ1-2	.	CASSSTVLNYGYTF	TGTGCCAGCAGCTCGACAGTGCTTAACTATGGCTACACCTTC
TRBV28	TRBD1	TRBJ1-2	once	CASSQPGQGVSGYTF	TGTGCCAGCAGCCAGCCCGGACAGGGAGTAAGTGGCTACACCTTC
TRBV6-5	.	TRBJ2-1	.	CASSYSRGSSYNEQFF	TGTGCCAGCAGTTACTCGCGGGGTAGCTCCTACAATGAGCAGTTCTTC
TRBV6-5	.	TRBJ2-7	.	CASSYAVGEREQYF	TGTGCCAGCAGTTACGCAGTGGGAGAACGCGAGCAGTACTTC
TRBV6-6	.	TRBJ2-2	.	CASSYLLVGTGELFF	TGTGCCAGCAGTTATCTACTAGTGGGTACCGGGGAGCTGTTTTTT
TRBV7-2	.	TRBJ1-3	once	CASSLASGASGNTIYF	TGTGCCAGCAGCTTAGCGTCGGGGGCTTCTGGAAACACCATATATTTT
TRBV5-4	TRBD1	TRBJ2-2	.	CASSLNRDRGRLGELFF	TGTGCCAGCAGCTTGAATAGGGACAGGGGGCGACTCGGGGAGCTGTTTTTT
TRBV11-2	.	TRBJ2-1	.	CASSLLVGGEQFF	TGTGCCAGCAGCCTCCTGGTTGGCGGTGAGCAGTTCTTC
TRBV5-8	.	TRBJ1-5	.	CASSQRYGGISNQPQHF	TGTGCCAGCAGCCAGAGGTACGGGGGCATTAGCAATCAGCCCCAGCATTTT
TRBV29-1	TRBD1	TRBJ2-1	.	CSAGQRLSYNEQFF	TGCAGCGCGGGACAGAGACTTTCCTACAATGAGCAGTTCTTC
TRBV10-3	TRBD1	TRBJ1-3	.	CATRGDRGFFSGNTIYF	TGTGCCACCCGCGGGGACAGGGGCTTCTTCTCTGGAAACACCATATATTTT
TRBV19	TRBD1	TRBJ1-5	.	CASSTKGGTGNQPQHF	TGTGCCAGTAGTACGAAGGGAGGGACAGGGAATCAGCCCCAGCATTTT
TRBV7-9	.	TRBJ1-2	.	CASSSNLFVSGGYTF	TGTGCCAGCAGCTCAAATCTATTTGTCAGTGGGGGCTACACCTTC
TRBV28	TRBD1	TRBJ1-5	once	CAAAQGVGVGNQPQHF	TGTGCCGCCGCACAGGGGGTGGGGGTAGGCAATCAGCCCCAGCATTTT
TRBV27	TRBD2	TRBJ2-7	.	CASSPLLAVSYEQYF	TGTGCCAGCAGTCCTTTACTAGCGGTCTCCTACGAGCAGTACTTC
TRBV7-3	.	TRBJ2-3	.	CASSPGTSWGSAQYF	TGTGCCAGCAGCCCGGGCACTAGCTGGGGCTCGGCGCAGTATTTT